The 9 T cell receptor beta chains listed next were all sequenced from one sample in a study of blood T cell repertoires in COVID-19. Assay used: immunoSEQ multiplex PCR; TCRdb lists only in-frame clones, some missing. The sample holds under 200,000 clones, 75% to 85% seen once. Sequencing used peripheral blood. These receptors originate from a man aged 60 to 75 with acute or convalescent COVID-19.

This chain joins TRBV27 and TRBJ1-4, with D possibly TRBD1 on 6 matching bases. The CDR3 is 14 residues long. Germline assignment: CDR1 MNHEY and CDR2 SMNVEV (reference sequence). V shed 3 bases and J shed 7 bases, with 12 bases lying between them. The CDR3 loop is CASSFLQGGEKLFF. Here the CDR3 DNA reads TGTGCCAGCAGTTTCTTACAGGGTGGTGAAAAACTGTTTTTT. Full variable domain (remainder filled in from reference TRBV27 and TRBJ1-4): EAQVTQNPRYLITVTGKKLTVTCSQNMNHEYMSWYRQDPGLGLRQIYYSMNVEVTDKGDVPEGYKVSRKEKRNFPLILESPSPNQTSLYFCASSFLQGGEKLFFGSGTQLSVL.

The chain links TRBV25-1 to TRBJ1-1, with D possibly TRBD1 on 6 matching bases. The CDR3 has 16 amino acids. Trimming left V 3 bases short and J 1 base short, with 15 bases between. Germline CDR1 MGHDK, CDR2 SYGVNS. This CDR3 reads CASSDWPGQENTEAFF. The CDR3 DNA is TGTGCCAGCAGTGATTGGCCGGGACAAGAGAACACTGAAGCTTTCTTT.

This chain uses TRBV7-9 with TRBJ2-3; D not resolved. Germline assignment: CDR1 SEHNR and CDR2 FQNEAQ (reference sequence). The V end was cut by 0 bases, the J end by 2 bases, with 6 bases between. This CDR3 has 14 residues. The CDR3 nucleotides are TGTGCCAGCAGCTTAGCGGGCGTCACAGATACGCAGTATTTT. Residues: CASSLAGVTDTQYF.

A single count supports this clone. The chain has TRBV12-3 or TRBV12-4 and TRBJ2-1; no clear D gene. CDR3 length equals 13 residues. Trimming took off 5 bases at V and 5 bases at J, with 10 bases between the two ends. The CDR3 reads CASSLGGHNEQFF. CDR3 in DNA: TGTGCCAGCAGTCTTGGCGGCCACAATGAGCAGTTCTTC.

CDR3 in DNA: TGTGCCAGCAGTTCCTTCCCCCACAGGGACGAGCAGTACTTC. This codes for CASSSFPHRDEQYF. V gene TRBV6-6 combines with J gene TRBJ2-7, with a tentative D call TRBD1 (6 bases). The germline CDR1 and CDR2 sequences are MNHNY and SVGAGI (reference sequence). The CDR3 consists of 14 residues. V was pared by 4 bases and J by 5 bases, with 15 bases between.

CDR3 DNA sequence: TGTGCCAGCAGCCATCCGGTCGGGGTAGCGGGTTCCTACAATGAGCAGTTCTTC. Translated: CASSHPVGVAGSYNEQFF. The rearrangement uses TRBV3-1 (or the pseudogene TRBV3-2) and TRBJ2-1, with 7 bases matching TRBD2. V shed 3 bases and J 1 base; nucleotides not matched to a gene: 12. The CDR3 is made up of 18 amino acids. CDR1 and CDR2 from the germline V gene are LGHDT and YNNKEL (reference sequence).

The gene calls are TRBV5-6 and TRBJ1-6, with D perhaps matching TRBD1 (6 bases). The V gene lost 0 bases and the J gene lost 9 bases, with 19 bases spanning the gap. The CDR3 runs to 17 residues. The germline V gene encodes CDR1 SGHDT and CDR2 YYEEEE. CDR3: CASSLGWVGGRGSPLHF. Written as DNA, the CDR3 is TGTGCCAGCAGCTTGGGCTGGGTTGGGGGCCGCGGTTCACCCCTCCACTTT.

The rearrangement links TRBV19 to TRBJ2-7; 8 bases match TRBD1. The length of the CDR3 is 13 residues. The germline CDR1 and CDR2 sequences are LNHDA and SQIVND (reference sequence). V dropped 8 bases and J dropped 7; count of bases not matched to a gene: 10. The CDR3 region has the DNA TGTGCCAGTGAAAGGGCAGGGGGCAGAGAGCAGTACTTC. Its translation is CASERAGGREQYF.

The chain carries TRBV14 and TRBJ2-5; 9 nucleotides agree with TRBD1. The CDR3 is made up of 15 amino acids. CDR1 and CDR2 (germline): SGHDN, FVKESK. The V and J ends lost 4 bases and 5 bases, in that order; junction bases with no gene match: 8. The CDR3, as DNA: TGTGCCAGCAGCCCGGACAGGGGCCGCAGGGAGACCCAGTACTTC. It yields the protein CASSPDRGRRETQYF.